This T cell receptor beta chain was recovered during a study of control samples from healthy donors and cancer patients. This clone was seen a handful of times. Sequencing used immunoSEQ multiplex PCR; TCRdb keeps in-frame clones, though not all of them. This sample has roughly 120,000 clones, with roughly 91% found just once. This clonotype was sampled from a man in his forties or fifties with head and neck cancer. Sequencing was done on a sample of PBMCs.

Here the CDR3 DNA reads TGTGCCAGCAGCCCCGTCAGACCTTGGCTTTCACCCCTCCACTTT. The encoded protein is CASSPVRPWLSPLHF. This rearrangement joins TRBV3-1 (or the pseudogene TRBV3-2) to TRBJ1-6; the D is unclear. V was pared by 4 bases and J by 9 bases, with 16 bases between. This CDR3 region has 15 residues. In germline, CDR1 is LGHDT, CDR2 YNNKEL (reference sequence).